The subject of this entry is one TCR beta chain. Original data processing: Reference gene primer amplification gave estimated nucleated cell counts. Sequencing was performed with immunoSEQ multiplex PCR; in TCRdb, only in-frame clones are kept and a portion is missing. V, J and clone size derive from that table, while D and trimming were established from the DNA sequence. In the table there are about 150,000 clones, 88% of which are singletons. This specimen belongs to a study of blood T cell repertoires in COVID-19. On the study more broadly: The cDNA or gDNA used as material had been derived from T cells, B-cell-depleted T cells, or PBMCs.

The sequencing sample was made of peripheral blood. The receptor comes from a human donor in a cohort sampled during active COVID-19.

CDR3 residues: CASSVPQENTEAFF. The CDR3 DNA reads as TGTGCCAGCAGTGTCCCTCAGGAAAACACTGAAGCTTTCTTT. The chain employs TRBV6-6 and TRBJ1-1; D gene unclear. The CDR3 consists of 14 residues. Germline assignment: CDR1 MNHNY and CDR2 SVGAGI (reference sequence). The V end lost 5 bases, the J end lost 2 bases, and 12 bases lay between the germline ends.